This T cell receptor beta chain stems from a study of blood T cell repertoires in COVID-19. Overall study context: Samples of COVID-19 (acute and convalescent) were obtained from the United States, Italy and Spain. The cDNA or gDNA used as material had been derived from T cells, B-cell-depleted T cells, or PBMCs.

The CDR3 contains 14 residues. V dropped 0 bases and J dropped 4 bases, with 9 bases sitting between them. Germline lookup yields CDR1 KGHSH and CDR2 LQKENI. In the source study's methods: Reference gene primer amplification gave estimated nucleated cell counts. TCRdb's table, derived via immunoSEQ multiplex PCR, lists solely in-frame clones and lacks some. Clone size and the V and J calls come from that table; the DNA yielded D and trimming. Among roughly 110,000 clones listed, around 88% were seen once. The source material was peripheral blood. This sequence was found in a man aged 50-60 years with active or convalescent COVID-19. The rearrangement uses TRBV18 and TRBJ1-2; D ambiguous. In DNA form, the CDR3 reads TGTGCCAGCTCACCACCGGCACGGAGCTATGGCTACACCTTC. It is translated as CASSPPARSYGYTF.